This T cell receptor (beta chain) was identified in a study of T cell clonotyping in hematopoietic cell transplantation. Concerning this clone itself: The antigen remains undetermined.

General study findings and limits: Cells were unsorted, so CD4 and CD8 contributions were not separated.

The trim removed 6 bases at V and 2 bases at J, leaving 12 bases unmatched. The CDR3 is made up of 16 amino acids. Method: immunoSEQ multiplex PCR; TCRdb's copy keeps in-frame clones and lacks some. This table holds 16,000 or so clones, about 76% found once. The sample taken for sequencing was peripheral blood mononuclear cells. The TCR comes from a woman in her sixties or seventies in good health. Some clones in this sample may be carry-over from other donors' samples. V gene TRBV23-1 combines with J gene TRBJ1-2; 7 bases agree with TRBD1. Being an ORF, TRBV23-1 has a function that is uncertain. CDR3 sequence reads: CASSTGALKPNYGYTF. In nucleotides, the CDR3 is TGCGCCAGCAGCACAGGGGCCTTGAAACCGAACTATGGCTACACCTTC.